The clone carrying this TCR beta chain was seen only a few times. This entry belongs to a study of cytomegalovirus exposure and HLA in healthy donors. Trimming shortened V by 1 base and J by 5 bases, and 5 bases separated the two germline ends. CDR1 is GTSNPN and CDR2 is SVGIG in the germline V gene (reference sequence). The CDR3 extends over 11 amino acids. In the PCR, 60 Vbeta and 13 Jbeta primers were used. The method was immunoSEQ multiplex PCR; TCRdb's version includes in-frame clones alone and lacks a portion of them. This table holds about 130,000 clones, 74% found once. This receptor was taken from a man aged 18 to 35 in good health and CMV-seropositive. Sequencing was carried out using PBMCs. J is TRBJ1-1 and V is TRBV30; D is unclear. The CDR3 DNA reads TGTGCCTGGAGTGAACAGACTGAAGCTTTCTTT. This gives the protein CAWSEQTEAFF.